These 32 T cell receptor beta chains came from one sample sequenced in a study of low-dose radiotherapy and immunotherapy resistance in tumors. Gene-specific TRAV and TRBV primers were used for first-strand cDNA, covering alpha and beta chains. PCR amplification of the TCRs was performed with Phusion for 20 PCR cycles, and it relied on a constant-region primer together with a V-primer adapter. TCRdb independently ran MiXCR on the reads; one entry per CDR3 protein. In the table there are over 70,000 distinct CDR3 sequences, about a third of which are singletons. Time point: before trial treatment. The source material was PBMCs, sampled before treatment. The receptors were sampled from a female donor with ovarian cancer.

This clonotype has a count of ten or more. The V gene is TRBV14, the J gene TRBJ2-2; 8 bases agree with TRBD2. The J segment lost 0 bases and the V segment lost 4 bases, leaving 4 bases of the junction unmatched. The germline V gene has CDR1 SGHDN and CDR2 FVKESK. The CDR3 is 16 amino acids. This CDR3 is CASSRLAGANTGELFF. In DNA, the CDR3 is TGTGCCAGCAGCCGTCTAGCGGGCGCGAACACCGGGGAGCTGTTTTTT.

Ten or more counts support this clonotype. The J gene is TRBJ2-7, the V gene TRBV7-8; no reliable D call. CDR1 and CDR2 (germline): SGHVS, FQNEAQ. The CDR3 is 15 residues long. Deletions cut 5 bases from V and 0 bases from J, with 14 bases between. This CDR3 is CASSLRADSSYEQYF. As DNA, the CDR3 is TGTGCCAGCAGCCTACGGGCGGATAGCTCCTACGAGCAGTACTTC.

This clonotype came up many times. This chain joins TRBV20-1 and TRBJ2-5, with D perhaps TRBD2 (5 bases). Trimming pared 0 bases from V and 3 bases from J, leaving 20 bases between. CDR1 and CDR2 (germline): DFQATT, SNEGSKA (reference sequence). CDR3 length: 17 amino acids. The CDR3 DNA follows: TGCAGTGCTAGAGAGGTAGAGGAAACATCCGGGGAAGAGACCCAGTACTTC. Protein sequence: CSAREVEETSGEETQYF.

This chain uses TRBV6-8 with TRBJ2-1; TRBD2 matches 13 bases. CDR3 size: 13 residues. Trimming at V came to 2 bases and at J to 14 bases, leaving 3 bases not matched to a gene. In germline, CDR1 is MNHGY, CDR2 SAAAGT. The CDR3 sequence is CASSYGLAGEKFF. As DNA, the CDR3 is TGTGCCAGCAGTTACGGACTAGCGGGAGAAAAGTTCTTC.

This clonotype appeared many times. The rearrangement uses TRBV6-2 or TRBV6-3 and TRBJ1-2; possible D gene TRBD1, 5 bases. CDR1 and CDR2 (germline): MNHEY, SVGEGT. The CDR3 loop spans 17 amino acids. The V gene lost 4 bases and the J gene lost 6 bases, with 24 bases spanning the gap. The CDR3 sequence is CASSLREGTAAPNGYTF. Here the CDR3 DNA reads TGTGCCAGCAGTTTACGGGAGGGGACCGCGGCCCCCAATGGCTACACCTTC.

This clonotype showed up many times. This chain uses TRBV4-1 with TRBJ2-7; D gene uncertain. V lost 1 base and J 4 bases, leaving 8 bases between the germline ends. Germline V gene lookup returns CDR1 MGHRA and CDR2 YSYEKL. This CDR3 region has 13 residues. The CDR3 coding sequence is TGCGCCAGCAGCCAAGTTGGTTGGTACGAGCAGTACTTC. Its protein is CASSQVGWYEQYF.

This clonotype was seen ten or more times. The V call is TRBV10-3, the J call TRBJ2-7; no firm D call. Between the trimmed V and J ends, which lost 3 bases and 0 bases, there was a span of 3 bases. Germline-derived CDR1 and CDR2 are ENHRY and SYGVKD. This CDR3 region has 12 residues. The CDR3 nucleotides are TGTGCCATCAGTGACGTCTCCTACGAGCAGTACTTC. Translation gives CAISDVSYEQYF.

This clonotype was recorded only once. A far bigger clonotype differs at one base, so this is likely a read error. The chain is built from TRBV11-2 and TRBJ2-5; possible D gene TRBD2, 5 bases. Germline V gene lookup returns CDR1 SGHAT and CDR2 FQNNGV. V was shortened by 0 bases and J by 11 bases, with 28 bases between the two germline ends. The CDR3 has 18 residues. CDR3 coding DNA: TGTGCCAGCAGCTTAGATTGGCTAGCAGTAAGCTCCTACAATGAGCAGTACTTC. It is translated as CASSLDWLAVSSYNEQYF. The variable domain in full, with the rest retrieved from reference TRBV11-2 and TRBJ2-5, is EAGVAQSPRYKIIEKRQSVAFWCNPISGHATLYWYQQILGQGPKLLIQFQNNGVVDDSQLPKDRFSAERLKGVDSTLKIQPAKLEDSAVYLCASSLDWLAVSSYNEQYFGPGTRLLVL.

This clonotype was detected ten times or more. V is TRBV24-1 and J is TRBJ2-1; possible D gene TRBD2, 5 bases. The V end lost 5 bases, the J end lost 3 bases, and 10 bases lay between the germline ends. Germline values: CDR1 KGHDR, CDR2 SFDVKD. CDR3 length: 14 amino acids. The CDR3 region has the DNA TGTGCCACCAGTGCCGGGATTCGCTACAATGAGCAGTTCTTC. Translation: CATSAGIRYNEQFF.

As for this clonotype: A far larger clone differs by one base, so this is likely a read error. V and J are TRBV27 and TRBJ2-7; TRBD2 matches at 7 bases. The CDR3 has 14 amino acids. Trimming removed 3 bases from V and 2 bases from J; junction bases left unmatched: 4. Germline V gene sequence: CDR1 MNHEY, CDR2 SMNVEV (reference sequence). In nucleotides, the CDR3 is TGTGCCAGCAGTTTTAGCGGGCGGGCCTACGAGCAGTACTTC. The encoded protein is CASSFSGRAYEQYF.

This sequence joins TRBV28 and TRBJ1-1, with D unclear. The CDR3 spans 14 residues. Germline loops: CDR1 MDHEN, CDR2 SYDVKM. Trimming stripped 6 bases from V and 1 base from J, with 12 bases between. This chain's CDR3 is CASRPHGRNTEAFF. The DNA of the CDR3 is TGTGCCAGCAGGCCTCATGGCCGGAACACTGAAGCTTTCTTT.

This clonotype has a count of ten or more. The genes are TRBV6-2 or TRBV6-3 and TRBJ2-5, with D unclear. The V gene's germline CDR1 is MNHEY and CDR2 SVGEGT. The V and J ends lost 3 bases and 0 bases respectively, with 17 bases between them. This CDR3 region has 17 residues. For the CDR3, the DNA is TGTGCCAGCAGTTATTTGCTGGGAAGAGGAGACCAAGAGACCCAGTACTTC. It translates to CASSYLLGRGDQETQYF.

Turning to this clonotype: A far larger clone is off by one base, so a read error is likely. The genes are TRBV7-8 and TRBJ2-1, with 9 bases matching TRBD2. The CDR3 is 18 residues long. Losses at the gene ends were 2 bases for V and 10 bases for J; bases not matched to a gene: 18. Per germline, CDR1 SGHVS and CDR2 FQNEAQ. CDR3 protein: CASSLRRGGGGGPYEQFF. CDR3 coding DNA: TGTGCCAGCAGCTTACGGCGGGGGGGAGGGGGAGGGCCTTACGAGCAGTTCTTC. Full variable domain (remainder filled in from reference TRBV7-8 and TRBJ2-1): GAGVSQSPRYKVAKRGQDVALRCDPISGHVSLFWYQQALGQGPEFLTYFQNEAQLDKSGLPSDRFFAERPEGSVSTLKIQRTQQEDSAVYLCASSLRRGGGGGPYEQFFGPGTRLTVL.

This clonotype showed up just a few times. The genes are TRBV7-9 and TRBJ2-1; a possible D gene is TRBD1 (6 bases). CDR1 is SEHNR and CDR2 is FQNEAQ in the germline V gene (reference sequence). The CDR3 totals 14 residues. Trimming removed 3 bases at V and 4 bases at J, with 10 bases between. The CDR3 DNA sequence: TGTGCCAGCAGCTTGAGGGACATATACAATGAGCAGTTCTTC. It specifies CASSLRDIYNEQFF.

This clonotype occurred many times. V gene TRBV2 combines with J gene TRBJ2-3, with D tentatively TRBD2 (6 bases). The CDR3 loop spans 16 amino acids. Per germline, CDR1 SNHLY and CDR2 FYNNEI. Trimming took 5 bases from V and 0 from J, leaving 15 bases between them. The CDR3 protein is CASSRGGASSTDTQYF. The CDR3 nucleotides are TGTGCCAGCAGTAGGGGCGGGGCTTCTAGCACAGATACGCAGTATTTT.

In this sample, this clonotype turned up many times. This chain links TRBV20-1 with TRBJ1-6; D uncertain. The length of the CDR3 is 14 residues. The germline V gene has CDR1 DFQATT and CDR2 SNEGSKA (reference sequence). Deletions cut 5 bases from V and 7 bases from J, with 15 bases between. CDR3 bases: TGCAGTGCTCCCGCCACCGTGGGGAATTCACCCCTCCACTTT. This codes for CSAPATVGNSPLHF.

This clonotype was observed at least ten times. The chain carries TRBV19 and TRBJ2-7, with TRBD2 matching over 8 bases. The trim removed 5 bases at V and 3 bases at J, leaving 6 bases unmatched. There are 14 residues in the CDR3. Germline CDR1 reads LNHDA; CDR2 reads SQIVND (reference sequence). The CDR3 sequence: CASSRAGEFYEQYF. The CDR3 DNA reads TGTGCCAGTAGTCGAGCGGGAGAATTCTACGAGCAGTACTTC.

The table lists this clonotype with many counts. No conserved phenylalanine or tryptophan is present at the end of the CDR3, so a read error is the likely explanation. The limits of the CDR3 on the DNA are not certain, so only TCRdb's listed CDR3 is given. This sequence joins TRBV6-2 or TRBV6-3 and TRBJ1-2. The CDR3 has 9 amino acids, counting both end residues. Germline assignment: CDR1 MNHEY and CDR2 SVGEGT. The CDR3 sequence: CASSYNSDT.

The chain carries TRBV4-1 and TRBJ2-1; 12 bases map to TRBD2. CDR1 and CDR2 (germline): MGHRA, YSYEKL. The CDR3 sequence is 18 residues long. Trimming removed 5 bases from V and 14 bases from J; junction bases left unmatched: 22. Here the CDR3 DNA reads TGCGCCAGCAGCTTCCGATCCGGTCTACTAGCGGGGGGAGGAGAGAAGTTCTTC. This translates into CASSFRSGLLAGGGEKFF.

This clonotype has at least ten counts. The CDR3 DNA is TGCGCCAGCAGCCAAGAGACAGGGATGAACACTGAAGCTTTCTTT. Amino acids: CASSQETGMNTEAFF. The chain employs TRBV4-1 and TRBJ1-1; TRBD1 agrees at 7 bases. This CDR3 is built from 15 residues. The V segment lost 0 bases and the J segment 0 bases; nucleotides outside the gene matches: 1. Germline lookup yields CDR1 MGHRA and CDR2 YSYEKL.

This chain joins TRBV24-1 and TRBJ1-1; 7 bases align to TRBD1. J gave up 1 base and V 3 bases, and 4 bases lay outside the gene matches. CDR3 size: 15 residues. CDR1 and CDR2 from the germline V gene are KGHDR and SFDVKD. In DNA, the CDR3 is TGTGCCACCAGTGATGCGGCAGGGGGGAACACTGAAGCTTTCTTT. It codes for CATSDAAGGNTEAFF.

This clonotype was detected many times. The CDR3 DNA is TGTGCCAGCAGCCGCCCGGACATCTCCGCTCAAGAGACCCAGTACTTC. Its protein is CASSRPDISAQETQYF. The V gene is TRBV28, the J gene TRBJ2-5; D is possibly TRBD1 (5 bases). Trimming cost V 6 bases and J 2 bases, with 19 bases left between them. The CDR3 covers 16 residues. The V gene's germline CDR1 is MDHEN and CDR2 SYDVKM.

This clonotype was recorded many times. The rearrangement links TRBV11-3 to TRBJ1-1; no reliable D call. The germline gives CDR1 SGHNT, CDR2 YENEEA. CDR3 length equals 15 residues. V was pared by 0 bases and J by 0 bases, with 8 bases between. This chain's CDR3 is CASSLDEGLNTEAFF. The DNA of the CDR3 is TGTGCCAGCAGCTTAGATGAAGGTCTGAACACTGAAGCTTTCTTT.

This clonotype has a count of ten or more. The chain carries TRBV24-1 and TRBJ2-1; D is possibly TRBD2 (5 bases). The CDR3 consists of 16 residues. The V and J ends lost 1 base and 5 bases respectively, with 14 bases between them. The germline gives CDR1 KGHDR, CDR2 SFDVKD. The CDR3 is CATSDLGLAGHNEQFF. CDR3 sequence (DNA): TGTGCCACCAGTGATTTAGGGCTAGCTGGCCACAATGAGCAGTTCTTC.

This clonotype has a count of ten or more. The chain's CDR3 is CAWSGGQNTGELFF. Here the CDR3 DNA reads TGTGCCTGGAGTGGAGGCCAGAACACCGGGGAGCTGTTTTTT. The chain has TRBV30 and TRBJ2-2; D is unclear. V gave up 1 base and J gave up 1 base, with 7 bases separating them. CDR3 length equals 14 residues. Germline CDR1 reads GTSNPN; CDR2 reads SVGIG (reference sequence).

This clonotype was found many times. The rearrangement joins TRBV11-3 to TRBJ2-3, with TRBD2 identical over 8 bases. This CDR3 region has 14 residues. Germline CDR1 and CDR2: SGHNT and YENEEA. Trimming cost V 1 base and J 8 bases; bases outside gene matches: 5. The CDR3 DNA reads as TGTGCCAGCAGCTTAGCGGGGGCGGGAGGTACGCAGTATTTT. This codes for CASSLAGAGGTQYF.

As for this clonotype: A far larger clone differs by one base, so this is likely a read error. V gene TRBV6-1 combines with J gene TRBJ2-1; D call uncertain. Germline loops: CDR1 MNHNS, CDR2 SASEGT. The CDR3 has 12 amino acids. The CDR3 loop reads CPSSSSMAIRDF. Written as DNA, the CDR3 is TGTCCCAGCAGTTCCTCTATGGCTATAAGGGACTTC.

The chain has TRBV11-3 and TRBJ1-6; D ambiguous. This CDR3 is built from 10 residues. Trimming took 5 bases from V and 14 from J, leaving 7 bases between them. Germline values: CDR1 SGHNT, CDR2 YENEEA. The CDR3 region is CASSPPTLHF. The CDR3 DNA reads as TGTGCCAGCAGCCCCCCGACCCTCCACTTT.

This clonotype was seen many times. The chain recombines TRBV20-1 with TRBJ1-1; TRBD1 is a possible D gene (6 bases). Trimming stripped 6 bases from V and 0 bases from J, with 20 bases between. CDR1 is DFQATT, CDR2 SNEGSKA, per germline (reference sequence). The CDR3 contains 16 residues. The chain's CDR3 is CSALGETGAMNTEAFF. In DNA form, the CDR3 reads TGCAGTGCCCTGGGAGAGACAGGAGCCATGAACACTGAAGCTTTCTTT.

The chain links TRBV5-1 to TRBJ2-1; 8 positions match TRBD1. The CDR3 length is 16 residues. The germline CDR1 and CDR2 sequences are SGHRS and YFSETQ. V was clipped by 4 bases and J by 4 bases; unmatched bases: 10. The CDR3 nucleotides read TGCGCCAGCAGCCGTGCCCAGGGGGCACGATACAATGAGCAGTTCTTC. Translation gives CASSRAQGARYNEQFF.

This clonotype was counted ten times or more. V and J are TRBV7-2 and TRBJ2-1; the match to TRBD2 covers 11 bases. The CDR3 covers 15 residues. Germline V lookup: CDR1 SGHTA, CDR2 FQGNSA. With 5 bases clipped from V and 7 bases from J, the junction kept 7 bases outside the gene matches. CDR3 sequence reads: CASSHPGLAANEQFF. The CDR3 bases are TGTGCCAGCAGCCATCCGGGACTAGCGGCTAATGAGCAGTTCTTC. Drawing the rest from reference TRBV7-2 and TRBJ2-1, the complete variable domain is GAGVSQSPSNKVTEKGKDVELRCDPISGHTALYWYRQSLGQGLEFLIYFQGNSAPDKSGLPSDRFSAERTGGSVSTLTIQRTQQEDSAVYLCASSHPGLAANEQFFGPGTRLTVL.

The chain links TRBV6-2 or TRBV6-3 to TRBJ2-5; D is possibly TRBD2 (7 bases). There are 14 residues in the CDR3. Between the trimmed V and J ends, which lost 5 bases and 6 bases, there was a span of 16 bases. Germline V gives CDR1 MNHEY, CDR2 SVGEGT. In DNA form, the CDR3 reads TGTGCCAGCAGTGAGGGAGGGGGGGCCCAGACCCAGTACTTC. This codes for CASSEGGGAQTQYF.